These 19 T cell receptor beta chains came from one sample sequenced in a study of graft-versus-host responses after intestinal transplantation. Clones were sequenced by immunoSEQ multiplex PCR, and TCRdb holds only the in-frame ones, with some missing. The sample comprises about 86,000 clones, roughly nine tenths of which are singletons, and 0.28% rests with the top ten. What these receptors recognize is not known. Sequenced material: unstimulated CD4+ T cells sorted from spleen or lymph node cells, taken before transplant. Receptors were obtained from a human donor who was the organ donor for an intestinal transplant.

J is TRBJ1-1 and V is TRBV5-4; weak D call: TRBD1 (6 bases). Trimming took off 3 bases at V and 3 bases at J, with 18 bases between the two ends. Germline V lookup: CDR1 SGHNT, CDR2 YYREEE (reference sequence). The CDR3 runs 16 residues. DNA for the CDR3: TGTGCCAGCAGCTCAGAATTACAGGGCTTGTACACTGAAGCTTTCTTT. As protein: CASSSELQGLYTEAFF. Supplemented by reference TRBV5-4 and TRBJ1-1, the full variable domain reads ETGVTQSPTHLIKTRGQQVTLRCSSQSGHNTVSWYQQALGQGPQFIFQYYREEENGRGNFPPRFSGLQFPNYSSELNVNALELDDSALYLCASSSELQGLYTEAFFGQGTRLTVV.

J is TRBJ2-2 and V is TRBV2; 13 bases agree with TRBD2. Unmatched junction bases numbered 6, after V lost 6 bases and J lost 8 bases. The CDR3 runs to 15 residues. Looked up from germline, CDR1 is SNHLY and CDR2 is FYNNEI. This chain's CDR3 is CASRGLAGRFGELFF. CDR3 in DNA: TGTGCCAGCAGGGGACTAGCGGGACGGTTTGGGGAGCTGTTTTTT. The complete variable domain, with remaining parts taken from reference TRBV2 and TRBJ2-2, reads EPEVTQTPSHQVTQMGQEVILRCVPISNHLYFYWYRQILGQKVEFLVSFYNNEISEKSEIFDDQFSVERPDGSNFTLKIRSTKLEDSAMYFCASRGLAGRFGELFFGEGSRLTVL.

CDR3 residues: CASSLSGTGVGYTF. CDR3 nucleotide sequence: TGCGCCAGCAGCTTATCCGGGACAGGGGTTGGCTACACCTTC. The chain carries TRBV5-1 and TRBJ1-2, with 10 nucleotides matching TRBD1. The CDR3 spans 14 residues. In germline, CDR1 is SGHRS, CDR2 YFSETQ. Losses at the gene ends were 2 bases for V and 7 bases for J; bases not matched to a gene: 5.

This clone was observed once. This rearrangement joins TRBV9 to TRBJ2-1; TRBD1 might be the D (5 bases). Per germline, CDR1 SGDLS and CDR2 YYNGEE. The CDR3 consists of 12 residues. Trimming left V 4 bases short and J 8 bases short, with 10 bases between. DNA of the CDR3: TGTGCCAGCAGCCCGCAGGGCCATGAGCAGTTCTTC. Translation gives CASSPQGHEQFF.

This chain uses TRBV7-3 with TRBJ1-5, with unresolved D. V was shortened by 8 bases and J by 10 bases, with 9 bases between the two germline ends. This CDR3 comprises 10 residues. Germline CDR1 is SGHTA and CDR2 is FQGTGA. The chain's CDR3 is CASEIDPQHF. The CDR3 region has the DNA TGTGCCAGCGAGATCGATCCCCAGCATTTT.

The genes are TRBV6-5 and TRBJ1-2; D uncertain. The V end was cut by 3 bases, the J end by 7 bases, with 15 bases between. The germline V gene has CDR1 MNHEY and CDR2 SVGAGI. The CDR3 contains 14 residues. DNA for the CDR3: TGTGCCAGCAGTTATTCGCGGGGAGGCAGTGGCTACACCTTC. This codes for CASSYSRGGSGYTF.

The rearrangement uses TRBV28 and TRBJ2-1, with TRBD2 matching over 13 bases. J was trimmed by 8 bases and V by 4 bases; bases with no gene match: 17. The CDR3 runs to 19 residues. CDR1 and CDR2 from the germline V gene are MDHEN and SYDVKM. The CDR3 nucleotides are TGTGCCAGCAGTTCCAACAAGGGGCGGACTAGCGGGAGTATAGATGAGCAGTTCTTC. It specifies CASSSNKGRTSGSIDEQFF.

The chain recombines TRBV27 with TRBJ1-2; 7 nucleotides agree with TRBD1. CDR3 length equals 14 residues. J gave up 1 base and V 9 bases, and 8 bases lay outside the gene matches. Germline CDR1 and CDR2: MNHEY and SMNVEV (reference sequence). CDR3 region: CASRGDRDNYGYTF. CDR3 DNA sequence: TGTGCCAGTAGGGGCGACAGGGATAACTATGGCTACACCTTC.

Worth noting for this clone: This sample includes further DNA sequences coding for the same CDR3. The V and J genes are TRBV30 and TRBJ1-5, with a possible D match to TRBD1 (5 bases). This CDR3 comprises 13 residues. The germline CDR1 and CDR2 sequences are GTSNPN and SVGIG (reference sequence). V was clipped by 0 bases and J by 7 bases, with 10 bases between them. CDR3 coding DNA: TGTGCCTGGAGTGTTCGGGGGAACCAGCCCCAGCATTTT. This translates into CAWSVRGNQPQHF.

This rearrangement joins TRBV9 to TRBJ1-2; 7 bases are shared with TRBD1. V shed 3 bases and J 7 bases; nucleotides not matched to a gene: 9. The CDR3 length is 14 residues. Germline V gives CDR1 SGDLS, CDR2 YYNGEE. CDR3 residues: CASSEGTVFGGYTF. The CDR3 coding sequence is TGTGCCAGCAGCGAGGGGACAGTTTTCGGTGGCTACACCTTC. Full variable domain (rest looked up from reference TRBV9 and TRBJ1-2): DSGVTQTPKHLITATGQRVTLRCSPRSGDLSVYWYQQSLDQGLQFLIQYYNGEERAKGNILERFSAQQFPDLHSELNLSSLELGDSALYFCASSEGTVFGGYTFGSGTRLTVV.

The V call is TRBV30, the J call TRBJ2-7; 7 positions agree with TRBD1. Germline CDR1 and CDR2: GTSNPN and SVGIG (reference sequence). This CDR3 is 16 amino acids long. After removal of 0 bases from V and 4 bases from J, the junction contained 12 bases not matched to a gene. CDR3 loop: CAWSVGGQLIRYEQYF. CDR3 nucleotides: TGTGCCTGGAGTGTAGGGGGACAGTTAATTCGTTACGAGCAGTACTTC.

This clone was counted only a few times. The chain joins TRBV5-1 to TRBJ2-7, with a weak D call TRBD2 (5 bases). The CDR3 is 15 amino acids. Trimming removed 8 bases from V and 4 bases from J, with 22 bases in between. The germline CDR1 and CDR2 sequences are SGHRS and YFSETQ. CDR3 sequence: CARTVRAELRYEQYF. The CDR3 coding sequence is TGCGCCAGAACTGTCCGAGCGGAATTGCGGTACGAGCAGTACTTC. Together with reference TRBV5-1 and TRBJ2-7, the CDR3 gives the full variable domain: KAGVTQTPRYLIKTRGQQVTLSCSPISGHRSVSWYQQTPGQGLQFLFEYFSETQRNKGNFPGRFSGRQFSNSRSEMNVSTLELGDSALYLCARTVRAELRYEQYFGPGTRLTVT.

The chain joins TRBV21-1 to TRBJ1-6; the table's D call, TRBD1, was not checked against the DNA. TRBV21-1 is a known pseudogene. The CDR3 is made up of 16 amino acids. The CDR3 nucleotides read TGTGCCAGCAGCACACGGGACAGCTCCTATAATTCACCCCTCCACTTT. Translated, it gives CASSTRDSSYNSPLHF.

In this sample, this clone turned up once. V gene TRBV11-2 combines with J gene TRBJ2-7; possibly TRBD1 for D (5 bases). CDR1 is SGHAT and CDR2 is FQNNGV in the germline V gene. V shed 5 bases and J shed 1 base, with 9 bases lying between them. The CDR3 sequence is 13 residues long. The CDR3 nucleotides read TGTGCCAGCAGCCCGCACAGGTCCTACGAGCAGTACTTC. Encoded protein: CASSPHRSYEQYF.

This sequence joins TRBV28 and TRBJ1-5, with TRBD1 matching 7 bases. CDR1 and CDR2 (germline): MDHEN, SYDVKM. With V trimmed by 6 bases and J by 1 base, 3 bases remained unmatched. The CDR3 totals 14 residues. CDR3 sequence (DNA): TGTGCCAGCAGGTACAGGGGAAGCAATCAGCCCCAGCATTTT. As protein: CASRYRGSNQPQHF.

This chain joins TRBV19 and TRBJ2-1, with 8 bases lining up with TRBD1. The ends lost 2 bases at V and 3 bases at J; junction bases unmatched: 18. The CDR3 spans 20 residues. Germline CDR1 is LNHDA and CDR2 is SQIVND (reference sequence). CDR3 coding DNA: TGTGCCAGTAGTATAACAGGACAGGGTTCTCCCGGAGTACACTACAATGAGCAGTTCTTC. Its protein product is CASSITGQGSPGVHYNEQFF.

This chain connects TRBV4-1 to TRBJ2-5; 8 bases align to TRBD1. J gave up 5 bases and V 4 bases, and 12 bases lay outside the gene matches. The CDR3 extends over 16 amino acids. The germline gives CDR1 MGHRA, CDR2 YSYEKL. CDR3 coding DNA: TGCGCCAGCAGCCTCGCCGGACAGGGAGTTTCGGAGACCCAGTACTTC. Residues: CASSLAGQGVSETQYF.

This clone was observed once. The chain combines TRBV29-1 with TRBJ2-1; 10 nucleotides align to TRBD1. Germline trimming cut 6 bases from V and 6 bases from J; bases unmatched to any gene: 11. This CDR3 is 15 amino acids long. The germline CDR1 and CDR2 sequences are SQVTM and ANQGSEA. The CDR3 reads CSVGNGQGVPNEQFF. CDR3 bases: TGCAGCGTGGGAAATGGACAGGGGGTGCCCAATGAGCAGTTCTTC.

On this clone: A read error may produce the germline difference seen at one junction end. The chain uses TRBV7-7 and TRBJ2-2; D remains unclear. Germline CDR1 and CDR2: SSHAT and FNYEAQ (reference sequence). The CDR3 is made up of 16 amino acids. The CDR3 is CASSYGVTPGAGELFF. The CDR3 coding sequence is TGTGCTAGCAGCTATGGCGTAACCCCCGGAGCCGGGGAGCTGTTTTTT.